This TCR beta chain was documented in a study of blood T cell repertoires in COVID-19 (dated by TCRdb to 2020 to 2021). Regarding the research as a whole: Samples from collaborators originated in the United States, Italy and Spain and spanned both the acute and convalescent phases of COVID-19. The prospective study material was composed of cDNA or gDNA derived from T cells, B-cell-depleted T cells, or PBMCs. The repertoires were released in a freely available public database meant as a resource for research on the immune response to SARS-CoV-2. The dataset comprised deeply sampled blood TCRbeta repertoires from subjects exposed to, actively infected with, or recovered from COVID-19. Samples came from the ongoing ImmuneRACE study (first 160 participants) plus 1,254 subjects from 6 global collaborators. A de-identified subject ID, COVID-19 status, age in years and sex were almost always included in the sample metadata. Where HLA class I and class II types were available, the types were taken from metadata supplied by the sample provider, not from assay-based typing. Study-wide findings and limitations: How much clinical and demographic metadata was included differed by source and by participant, and the metadata was provided uncurated.

The immunoSEQ Assay, a bias-controlled multiplex PCR, was used to amplify TCRbeta CDR3 regions from genomic DNA. As for how the authors treated the data: The number of nucleated cells in each sample was estimated from the amplification of reference gene primers within the assay. Sequence reads were collapsed and filtered to measure the absolute abundance of every unique TCRbeta CDR3 rearrangement. Productive Simpson clonality was computed per sample as the square root of Simpson's diversity index over productive rearrangements. This is the immuneACCESS table as TCRdb keeps it, with only in-frame sequences that have V and J called. A part of the clones is gone; compared with another copy, unresolved V genes explain less than half, and the rest is unexplained. Clone size and the V and J calls come from that table; the DNA yielded D and trimming. A total of over 85,000 clones appear in this sample, 80% to 90% of them only once. The ten largest clones add up to less than 9% of the sample.

The CDR3 has 12 amino acids, counting the end cysteine and phenylalanine. Only CDR3 DNA remains: 36 bases, in frame from the first base. V gives up 4 bases and J gives up 3 bases, and the segment between their germline ends measures 7 bases. Taken from the germline V gene, the CDR1 and CDR2 loops are MDHEN and SYDVKM. Each collaborating institution followed its own protocols to collect whole blood in K2EDTA tubes. For TCRbeta analysis, collaborators shipped samples in one of three forms: frozen whole blood, isolated PBMCs, or DNA extracted from either of those sample types. Turning to this clone: It has no known antigen specificity. No base quality values were provided; no much bigger clone lies one nucleotide off.

The TCR sequence derives from a man aged 55 to 69 with acute or convalescent COVID-19. The chain is encoded by TRBV28 joined to TRBJ2-7, with no confidently assigned D gene. Source material: peripheral blood. The DNA reads as follows: TGTGCCAGCAGTTCCGTAAACTACGAGCAGTACTTC. The encoded protein is CASSSVNYEQYF. Outside the CDR3, residues come from the reference TRBV28 and TRBJ2-7 proteins, so the full variable domain is: DVKVTQSSRYLVKRTGEKVFLECVQDMDHENMFWYRQDPGLGLRLIYFSYDVKMKEKGDIPEGYSVSREKKERFSLILESASTNQTSMYLCASSSVNYEQYFGPGTRLTVT.